Each of the 14 T cell receptor beta chains below was sequenced from the same sample in a study of CD8 T cells in ankylosing spondylitis. Their cognate antigens are unknown. TCRdb itself ran the 5' RACE reads through MiXCR, one entry per CDR3 protein. The sample includes 500,000 to 550,000 distinct CDR3 sequences, roughly 13% of them seen just once. Findings of the study overall: Seven to nine highly homologous variants formed a TCR beta motif that appeared characteristic of ankylosing spondylitis blood.

Sample: blood, either unsorted or a sorted T cell fraction (not recorded which). These receptors were collected from a male donor with ankylosing spondylitis.

This chain joins TRBV20-1 and TRBJ2-3; the D is unclear. V was clipped by 3 bases and J by 2 bases, with 15 bases between them. The CDR3 length is 15 residues. The germline CDR1 and CDR2 sequences are DFQATT and SNEGSKA (reference sequence). The CDR3 DNA reads as TGCAGTGCTAGTGATACGGACCAGGACACAGATACGCAGTATTTT. It encodes CSASDTDQDTDTQYF.

This clonotype was seen only a few times. The chain recombines TRBV10-2 with TRBJ2-7; D is perhaps TRBD1 or TRBD2 (5 bases each). The CDR3 runs 11 residues. V lost 5 bases and J 9 bases, leaving 11 bases between the germline ends. Germline-derived CDR1 and CDR2 are WSHSY and SAAADI. The CDR3 coding sequence is TGCGCCAGCAGTCGGGACGGCGGGCAGTACTTC. Encoded protein: CASSRDGGQYF.

This clonotype has a count of ten or more. V is TRBV20-1 and J is TRBJ2-1, with 11 bases fitting TRBD2. V lost 6 bases and J lost 5; bases outside the gene matches: 6. Germline CDR1 is DFQATT and CDR2 is SNEGSKA (reference sequence). The CDR3 spans 14 residues. As DNA, the CDR3 is TGCAGTGCCATGAGTAGCGGGGGGGACAATGAGCAGTTCTTC. Translating gives CSAMSSGGDNEQFF.

The V gene is TRBV27, the J gene TRBJ1-6, with TRBD1 identical over 8 bases. Germline CDR1 MNHEY, CDR2 SMNVEV (reference sequence). V lost 7 bases, J lost 7 bases, and 6 bases stayed unmatched. The CDR3 sequence is 14 residues long. The DNA for the CDR3 is TGTGCCAGCACCGCGACAGGGGACAATTCACCCCTCCACTTT. Translating gives CASTATGDNSPLHF.

The CDR3 bases are TGTGCCAGCAGGATATCAGGGGGCTTTAATTCACCCCTCCACTTT. The encoded protein is CASRISGGFNSPLHF. V is TRBV27 and J is TRBJ1-6; 8 nucleotides align to TRBD1. The CDR3 totals 15 residues. The germline V gene encodes CDR1 MNHEY and CDR2 SMNVEV (reference sequence). Trimming at V came to 6 bases and at J to 6 bases, leaving 7 bases not matched to a gene.

The sample holds many counts of this clonotype. The gene calls are TRBV29-1 and TRBJ2-6, with D uncertain. CDR3 length: 13 amino acids. Trimming pared 2 bases from V and 1 base from J, leaving 3 bases between. Germline V lookup: CDR1 SQVTM, CDR2 ANQGSEA. In DNA form, the CDR3 reads TGCAGCGTTGAACCATCTGGGGCCAACGTCCTGACTTTC. Its protein product is CSVEPSGANVLTF.

In this sample, this clonotype turned up a few times. V is TRBV10-3 and J is TRBJ2-7, with 9 bases identical to TRBD1. The CDR3 contains 16 residues. V gave up 2 bases and J gave up 2 bases; unmatched junction bases: 7. Germline-derived CDR1 and CDR2 are ENHRY and SYGVKD. CDR3 DNA: TGTGCCATCAGTGAGGGGGACAGGGCGATGCCCTACGAGCAGTACTTC. As protein: CAISEGDRAMPYEQYF.

This clonotype was counted many times. Germline is not matched at one junction end, which may reflect a read error. The chain combines TRBV5-1 with TRBJ1-1; D perhaps matches TRBD1 (5 bases). This CDR3 spans 14 amino acids. CDR1 and CDR2 (germline): SGHRS, YFSETQ. This CDR3 reads CASSLGPVNTEAFF. The CDR3 DNA is TGTGCCAGCAGCTTGGGACCAGTTAACACTGAAGCTTTCTTT. The full variable domain, its missing parts supplied by reference TRBV5-1 and TRBJ1-1, is KAGVTQTPRYLIKTRGQQVTLSCSPISGHRSVSWYQQTPGQGLQFLFEYFSETQRNKGNFPGRFSGRQFSNSRSEMNVSTLELGDSALYLCASSLGPVNTEAFFGQGTRLTVV.

This clonotype was seen a handful of times. The gene calls are TRBV5-1 and TRBJ2-1; 10 bases are a match to TRBD2. V lost 4 bases to trimming and J lost 8 bases; unmatched junction nucleotides: 12. CDR1 and CDR2 from the germline V gene are SGHRS and YFSETQ. The CDR3 is made up of 16 amino acids. The CDR3 region is CASSPHLAGAWDEQFF. The DNA of the CDR3 is TGCGCCAGCAGCCCTCACCTAGCGGGAGCTTGGGATGAGCAGTTCTTC.

The chain combines TRBV5-1 with TRBJ1-1, with 8 positions matching TRBD1. The V segment lost 2 bases and the J segment 1 base; nucleotides outside the gene matches: 4. CDR1 is SGHRS, CDR2 YFSETQ, per germline. This CDR3 contains 15 residues. The CDR3 nucleotides read TGCGCCAGCAGCTTTACAGGGGGAGCGAACACTGAAGCTTTCTTT. It codes for CASSFTGGANTEAFF.

This clonotype appeared many times. This chain connects TRBV5-1 to TRBJ1-1; D is uncertain. Germline loops: CDR1 SGHRS, CDR2 YFSETQ. This CDR3 region has 15 residues. V lost 0 bases and J 3 bases, leaving 12 bases between the germline ends. CDR3 DNA sequence: TGCGCCAGCAGCTTGGCAGGCGATGGCTACACTGAAGCTTTCTTT. The encoded protein is CASSLAGDGYTEAFF.

In this sample, this clonotype turned up a few times. The chain carries TRBV20-1 and TRBJ1-6, with D possibly TRBD1 on 5 matching bases. Germline V gives CDR1 DFQATT, CDR2 SNEGSKA (reference sequence). V lost 3 bases and J lost 8, with 11 bases in between. The CDR3 spans 13 residues. The CDR3 loop is CSARTEKHSPLHF. The CDR3 DNA reads as TGCAGTGCTAGGACAGAGAAGCATTCACCCCTCCACTTT.

The chain uses TRBV18 and TRBJ2-5; 7 nucleotides agree with TRBD2. This CDR3 comprises 12 residues. V lost 6 bases to trimming and J lost 9 bases; unmatched junction nucleotides: 7. Germline assignment: CDR1 KGHSH and CDR2 LQKENI. CDR3 coding DNA: TGTGCCAGCTCCGCGGGAGCCCTCCCCCAGTACTTC. It translates to CASSAGALPQYF.

The chain combines TRBV7-9 with TRBJ2-1; 10 bases agree with TRBD2. The CDR3 runs to 15 residues. The ends lost 5 bases at V and 7 bases at J; junction bases unmatched: 8. Germline V CDR1 and CDR2: SEHNR, FQNEAQ (reference sequence). CDR3 sequence reads: CASSATSGKGNEQFF. In nucleotides, the CDR3 is TGTGCCAGCAGCGCAACTAGCGGGAAGGGTAATGAGCAGTTCTTC.